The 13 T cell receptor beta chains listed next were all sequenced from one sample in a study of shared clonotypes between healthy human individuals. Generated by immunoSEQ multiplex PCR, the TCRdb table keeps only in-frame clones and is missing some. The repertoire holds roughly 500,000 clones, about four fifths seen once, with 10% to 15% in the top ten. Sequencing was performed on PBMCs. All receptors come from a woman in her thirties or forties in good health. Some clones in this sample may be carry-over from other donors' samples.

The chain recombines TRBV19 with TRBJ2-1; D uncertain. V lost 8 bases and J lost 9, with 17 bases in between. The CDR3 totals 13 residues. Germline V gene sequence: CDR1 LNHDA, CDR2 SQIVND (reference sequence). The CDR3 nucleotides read TGTGCCAGTCGTACGTTTCAATCGCGTGAGCAGTTCTTC. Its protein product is CASRTFQSREQFF.

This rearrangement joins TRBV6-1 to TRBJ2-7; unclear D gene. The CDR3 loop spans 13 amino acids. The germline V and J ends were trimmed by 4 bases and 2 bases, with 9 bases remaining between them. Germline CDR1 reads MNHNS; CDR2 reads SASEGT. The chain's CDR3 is CASSARGTYEQYF. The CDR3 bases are TGTGCCAGCAGTGCAAGAGGAACCTACGAGCAGTACTTC.

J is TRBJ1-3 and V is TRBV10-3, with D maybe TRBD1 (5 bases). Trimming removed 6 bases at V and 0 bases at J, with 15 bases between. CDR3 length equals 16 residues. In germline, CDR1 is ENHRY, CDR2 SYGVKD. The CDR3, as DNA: TGTGCCATCAGCCCCTTCGACAGTTACTCTGGAAACACCATATATTTT. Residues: CAISPFDSYSGNTIYF.

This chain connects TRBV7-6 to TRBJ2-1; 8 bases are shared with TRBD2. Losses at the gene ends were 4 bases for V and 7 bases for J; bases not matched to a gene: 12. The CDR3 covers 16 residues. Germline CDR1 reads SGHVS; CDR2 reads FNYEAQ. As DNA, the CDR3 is TGTGCCAGCAGCTCACACCCAGGGACTAGACTAAATGAGCAGTTCTTC. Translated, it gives CASSSHPGTRLNEQFF. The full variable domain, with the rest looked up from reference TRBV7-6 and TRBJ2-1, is GAGVSQSPRYKVTKRGQDVALRCDPISGHVSLYWYRQALGQGPEFLTYFNYEAQQDKSGLPNDRFSAERPEGSISTLTIQRTEQRDSAMYRCASSSHPGTRLNEQFFGPGTRLTVL.

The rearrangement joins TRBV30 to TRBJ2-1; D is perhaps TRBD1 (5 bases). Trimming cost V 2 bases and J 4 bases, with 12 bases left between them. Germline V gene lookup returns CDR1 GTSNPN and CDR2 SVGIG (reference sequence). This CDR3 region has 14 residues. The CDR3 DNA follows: TGTGCCTGGAGTCCCAGACAGTATTACAATGAGCAGTTCTTC. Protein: CAWSPRQYYNEQFF.

The CDR3 reads CASTRRDRWNQPQHF. The CDR3 DNA follows: TGTGCCAGCACCCGACGGGACAGATGGAATCAGCCCCAGCATTTT. The V and J genes are TRBV28 and TRBJ1-5; 7 bases fit TRBD1. The CDR3 totals 15 residues. CDR1 is MDHEN, CDR2 SYDVKM, per germline. V trimming: 7 bases; J trimming: 4 bases; junction bases outside the gene matches: 10.

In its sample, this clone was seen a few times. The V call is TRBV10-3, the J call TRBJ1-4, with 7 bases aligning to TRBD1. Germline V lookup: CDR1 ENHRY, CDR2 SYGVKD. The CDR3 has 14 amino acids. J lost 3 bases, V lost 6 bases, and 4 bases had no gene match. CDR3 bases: TGTGCCATCAGGGGGGACAGAGCTAATGAAAAACTGTTTTTT. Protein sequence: CAIRGDRANEKLFF.

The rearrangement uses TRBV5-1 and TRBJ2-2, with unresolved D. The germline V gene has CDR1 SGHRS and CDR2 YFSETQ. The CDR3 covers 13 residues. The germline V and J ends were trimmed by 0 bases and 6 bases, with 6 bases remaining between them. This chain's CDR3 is CASSLGNPGELFF. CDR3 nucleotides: TGCGCCAGCAGCTTGGGGAATCCCGGGGAGCTGTTTTTT.

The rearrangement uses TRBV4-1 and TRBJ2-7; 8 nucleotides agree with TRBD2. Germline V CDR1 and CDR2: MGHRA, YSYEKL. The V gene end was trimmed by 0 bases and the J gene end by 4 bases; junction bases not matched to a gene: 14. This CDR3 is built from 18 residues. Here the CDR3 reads CASSQEGLQGSSGYEQYF. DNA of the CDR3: TGCGCCAGCAGCCAAGAGGGCTTACAGGGATCTAGCGGGTACGAGCAGTACTTC.

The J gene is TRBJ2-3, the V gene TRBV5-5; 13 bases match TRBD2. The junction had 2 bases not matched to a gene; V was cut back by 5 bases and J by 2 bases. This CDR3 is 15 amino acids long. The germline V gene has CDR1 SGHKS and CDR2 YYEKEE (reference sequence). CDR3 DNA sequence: TGTGCCAGCAGGACTAGCGGGGGGCCCACAGATACGCAGTATTTT. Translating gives CASRTSGGPTDTQYF. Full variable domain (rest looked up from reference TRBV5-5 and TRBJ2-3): DAGVTQSPTHLIKTRGQQVTLRCSPISGHKSVSWYQQVLGQGPQFIFQYYEKEERGRGNFPDRFSARQFPNYSSELNVNALLLGDSALYLCASRTSGGPTDTQYFGPGTRLTVL.

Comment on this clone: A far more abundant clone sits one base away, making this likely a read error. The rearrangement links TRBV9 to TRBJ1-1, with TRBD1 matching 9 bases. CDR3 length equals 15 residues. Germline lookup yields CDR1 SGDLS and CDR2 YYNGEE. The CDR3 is CVSSVGGQGHSEAFF. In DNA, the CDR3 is TGTGTCAGCAGCGTAGGGGGACAGGGCCATTCTGAAGCTTTCTTT.

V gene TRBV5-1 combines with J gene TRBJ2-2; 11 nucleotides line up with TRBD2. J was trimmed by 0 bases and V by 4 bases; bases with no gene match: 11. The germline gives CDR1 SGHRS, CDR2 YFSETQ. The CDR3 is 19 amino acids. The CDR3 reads CASSGLVASGRTNTGELFF. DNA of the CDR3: TGCGCCAGCAGCGGTTTGGTGGCTAGCGGGAGGACGAACACCGGGGAGCTGTTTTTT. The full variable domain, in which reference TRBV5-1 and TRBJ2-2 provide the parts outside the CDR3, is KAGVTQTPRYLIKTRGQQVTLSCSPISGHRSVSWYQQTPGQGLQFLFEYFSETQRNKGNFPGRFSGRQFSNSRSEMNVSTLELGDSALYLCASSGLVASGRTNTGELFFGEGSRLTVL.

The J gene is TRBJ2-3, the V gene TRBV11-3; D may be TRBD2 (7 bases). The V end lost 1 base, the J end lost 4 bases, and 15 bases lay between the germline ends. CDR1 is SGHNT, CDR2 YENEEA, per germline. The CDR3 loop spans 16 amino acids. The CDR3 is CASSLGPGGIADTQYF. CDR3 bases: TGTGCCAGCAGCTTAGGACCGGGGGGCATTGCAGATACGCAGTATTTT.